This T cell receptor (beta chain) was documented in a study of tumour-infiltrating T cells in Burkitt lymphoma (dated by TCRdb to 2018 to 2021). For the wider study: TCR repertoire data were compared against clinical outcome, and productive clonality predicted overall survival and progression-free survival independently of established prognostic factors such as age at diagnosis.

From the cysteine through the phenylalanine, the CDR3 covers 16 amino acids. CDR3 DNA is the only sequence kept; it has 48 bases, read in frame from the first base. The germline V gene encodes CDR1 MNHEY and CDR2 SMNVEV (reference sequence). V is pruned by 7 bases and J by 3 bases, leaving 11 bases of the junction without a gene match. A note on this clone: Its antigen is not yet known. No base-level quality is on record; no much larger clone is a single base apart.

The library relied on the immunoSEQ multiplex PCR assay. TCRdb provides this immuneACCESS table in a form limited to in-frame rearrangements. Some clones are lacking; in checked studies, under half of them reflect an unresolved V gene, and why the rest are absent is not known. The sample table shows about 2,600 clones, and around 85% are seen once. Approximately 6.5% of the sample goes to the ten largest clones. The sample comprised tumor tissue. This sequence was found in a human donor with diffuse large B-cell lymphoma. The rearranged segments are TRBV27 and TRBJ2-2; 7 bases in the middle match TRBD1. This receptor carries the CDR3 CASTALWDRDTGELFF. The DNA sequence reads TGTGCCAGCACGGCGTTATGGGACAGAGACACCGGGGAGCTGTTTTTT.